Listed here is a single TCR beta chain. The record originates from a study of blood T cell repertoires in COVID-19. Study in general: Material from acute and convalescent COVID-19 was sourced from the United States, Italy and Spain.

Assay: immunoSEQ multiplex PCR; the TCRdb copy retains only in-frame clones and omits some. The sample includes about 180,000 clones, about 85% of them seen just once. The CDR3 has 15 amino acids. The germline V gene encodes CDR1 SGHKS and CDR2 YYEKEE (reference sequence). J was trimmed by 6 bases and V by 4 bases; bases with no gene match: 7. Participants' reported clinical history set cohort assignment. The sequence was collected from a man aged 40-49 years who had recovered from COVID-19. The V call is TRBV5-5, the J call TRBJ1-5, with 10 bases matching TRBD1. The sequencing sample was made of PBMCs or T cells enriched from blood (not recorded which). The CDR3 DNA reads TGTGCCAGCAGCCGGGACAGGGGTGATGGTCAGCCCCAGCATTTT. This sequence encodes CASSRDRGDGQPQHF. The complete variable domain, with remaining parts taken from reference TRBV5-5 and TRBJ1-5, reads DAGVTQSPTHLIKTRGQQVTLRCSPISGHKSVSWYQQVLGQGPQFIFQYYEKEERGRGNFPDRFSARQFPNYSSELNVNALLLGDSALYLCASSRDRGDGQPQHFGDGTRLSIL.